Shown below are 12 T cell receptor beta chains from a single sample sequenced in a study of cytomegalovirus exposure and HLA in healthy donors. Primers for the PCR totalled 60 Vbeta and 13 Jbeta. TCRdb's table, derived via immunoSEQ multiplex PCR, lists solely in-frame clones and lacks some. The profile covers 120,000 to 150,000 clones, with about 82% appearing a single time and roughly 3.4% taken by the ten largest. Sequencing was performed on PBMCs. These receptors were obtained from a male donor in good health and CMV-seronegative.

The rearrangement uses TRBV6-6 and TRBJ1-1, with 8 bases aligning to TRBD1. Germline CDR1 is MNHNY and CDR2 is SVGAGI (reference sequence). The J segment lost 1 base and the V segment lost 4 bases, leaving 5 bases of the junction unmatched. The length of the CDR3 is 15 residues. The CDR3 bases are TGTGCCAGCAGTTCGGCGACAGGGGCGAACACTGAAGCTTTCTTT. Translated, it gives CASSSATGANTEAFF.

This clone turned up a few times. This chain uses TRBV5-1 with TRBJ1-1; D not certain. The germline CDR1 and CDR2 sequences are SGHRS and YFSETQ. V shed 2 bases and J shed 1 base, with 9 bases lying between them. CDR3 length equals 14 residues. The CDR3 nucleotides read TGCGCCAGCAGCTTCCGGGATTCGAACACTGAAGCTTTCTTT. As protein: CASSFRDSNTEAFF.

The chain couples TRBV12-5 to TRBJ2-2; possibly TRBD2 for D (5 bases). Germline V gene sequence: CDR1 LGHNT, CDR2 FRNRAP. The ends were cut back, 8 bases at V and 5 bases at J, with 12 bases in the middle. The CDR3 totals 13 residues. The CDR3 nucleotides read TGTGCTAGTACGGGGTTGGGAACCGGGGAGCTGTTTTTT. Translated, it gives CASTGLGTGELFF.

This clone was observed a single time. This sequence joins TRBV9 and TRBJ2-3, with 8 bases fitting TRBD2. The V segment lost 3 bases and the J segment 5 bases; nucleotides outside the gene matches: 8. Germline V gene data show CDR1 as SGDLS and CDR2 as YYNGEE. This CDR3 spans 15 amino acids. This CDR3 reads CASSALGGGKDTQYF. CDR3 nucleotides: TGTGCCAGCAGCGCGTTAGGCGGGGGGAAAGATACGCAGTATTTT.

The chain employs TRBV2 and TRBJ2-7; tentatively, D is TRBD2 (5 bases). This CDR3 region has 12 residues. Germline V lookup: CDR1 SNHLY, CDR2 FYNNEI. V lost 6 bases and J 6 bases, leaving 12 bases between the germline ends. CDR3 sequence (DNA): TGTGCCAGCAGGGAGGAGTTCGTCGAGCAGTACTTC. It codes for CASREEFVEQYF.

This chain connects TRBV19 to TRBJ2-5; the match to TRBD1 covers 8 bases. The CDR3 is 15 residues long. Trimming cost V 6 bases and J 4 bases; bases outside gene matches: 10. Per the germline V gene, CDR1 is LNHDA and CDR2 is SQIVND (reference sequence). The CDR3 nucleotides read TGTGCCAGTAGCCTCACAGGGGGAAGGCGAGAGACCCAGTACTTC. Translation: CASSLTGGRRETQYF.

This rearrangement joins TRBV28 to TRBJ2-2; D ambiguous. The ends were cut back, 6 bases at V and 1 base at J, with 9 bases in the middle. The CDR3 contains 14 residues. Germline CDR1 MDHEN, CDR2 SYDVKM. The chain's CDR3 is CASSQARNTGELFF. The CDR3 region has the DNA TGTGCCAGCAGCCAAGCACGGAACACCGGGGAGCTGTTTTTT.

Points on this clone: A read error may produce the germline difference seen at one junction end. The genes are TRBV7-9 and TRBJ1-2; D gene ambiguous. This CDR3 region has 12 residues. Germline CDR1 SEHNR, CDR2 FQNEAQ (reference sequence). CDR3 nucleotide sequence: TGTTCCAGCAGTCCTAATCTAAATGGCTACACCTTC. It encodes CSSSPNLNGYTF.

This clone appeared a single time. The chain is built from TRBV7-9 and TRBJ1-2; the D is unclear. CDR1 is SEHNR, CDR2 FQNEAQ, per germline (reference sequence). This CDR3 is 16 amino acids long. V lost 0 bases and J lost 1, with 12 bases in between. CDR3 DNA: TGTGCCAGCAGCTTAGCTTCCGGTCGTCTTAACTATGGCTACACCTTC. This sequence encodes CASSLASGRLNYGYTF.

The chain joins TRBV19 to TRBJ2-2; D is perhaps TRBD1 (5 bases). The CDR3 contains 14 residues. Trimming took off 8 bases at V and 0 bases at J, with 10 bases between the two ends. The V gene's germline CDR1 is LNHDA and CDR2 SQIVND (reference sequence). CDR3 protein: CASRRVTNTGELFF. DNA of the CDR3: TGTGCCAGTCGCAGGGTTACGAACACCGGGGAGCTGTTTTTT.

The V call is TRBV2, the J call TRBJ2-6; D is unclear. In germline, CDR1 is SNHLY, CDR2 FYNNEI. CDR3 length: 15 residues. Trimming stripped 5 bases from V and 2 bases from J, with 10 bases between. The CDR3, as DNA: TGTGCCAGCAGTCAAGTTGGGCCTGGGGCCAACGTCCTGACTTTC. It translates to CASSQVGPGANVLTF. Supplemented by reference TRBV2 and TRBJ2-6, the full variable domain reads EPEVTQTPSHQVTQMGQEVILRCVPISNHLYFYWYRQILGQKVEFLVSFYNNEISEKSEIFDDQFSVERPDGSNFTLKIRSTKLEDSAMYFCASSQVGPGANVLTFGAGSRLTVL.

The chain is built from TRBV5-4 and TRBJ1-1, with a weak D call TRBD1 (6 bases). Germline lookup yields CDR1 SGHNT and CDR2 YYREEE (reference sequence). Trimming stripped 1 base from V and 5 bases from J, with 12 bases between. The CDR3 loop spans 14 amino acids. In nucleotides, the CDR3 is TGTGCCAGCAGCTTGAGGGGTAGGGGGACTGAAGCTTTCTTT. Translated, it gives CASSLRGRGTEAFF.